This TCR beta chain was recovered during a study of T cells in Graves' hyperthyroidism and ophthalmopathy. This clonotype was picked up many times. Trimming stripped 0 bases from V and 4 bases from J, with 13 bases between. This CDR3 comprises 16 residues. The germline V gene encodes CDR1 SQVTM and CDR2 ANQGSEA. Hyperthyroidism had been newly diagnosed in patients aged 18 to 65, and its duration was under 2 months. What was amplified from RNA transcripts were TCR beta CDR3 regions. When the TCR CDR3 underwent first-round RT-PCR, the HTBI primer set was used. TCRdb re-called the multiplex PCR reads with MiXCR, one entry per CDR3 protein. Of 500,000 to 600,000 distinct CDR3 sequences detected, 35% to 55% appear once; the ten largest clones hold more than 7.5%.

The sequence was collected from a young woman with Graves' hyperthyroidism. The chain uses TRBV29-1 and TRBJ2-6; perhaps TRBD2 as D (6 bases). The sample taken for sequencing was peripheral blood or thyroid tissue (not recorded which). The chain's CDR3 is CSVEDPGEAGANVLTF. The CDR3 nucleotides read TGCAGCGTTGAAGATCCGGGAGAGGCCGGGGCCAACGTCCTGACTTTC. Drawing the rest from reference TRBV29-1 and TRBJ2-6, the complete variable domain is SAVISQKPSRDICQRGTSLTIQCQVDSQVTMMFWYRQQPGQSLTLIATANQGSEATYESGFVIDKFPISRPNLTFSTLTVSNMSPEDSSIYLCSVEDPGEAGANVLTFGAGSRLTVL.